The 23 T cell receptor beta chains presented below share a single source sample, sequenced in a study of T-cell reconstitution after alpha-beta-depleted transplantation in children. Unique molecular identifiers were incorporated into the prepared TCRbeta library. Each CDR3 protein is one row after TCRdb ran MiXCR on the PCR reads. The sample carries approximately 500,000 distinct CDR3 sequences, 27% recorded once. This material consisted of PBMCs, taken before TCRalphabeta/CD19-depleted stem cell transplant. Receptor source: a boy younger than two with Wiskott-Aldrich syndrome, due to receive a stem cell transplant.

As DNA, the CDR3 is TGCGGAGGACGAAGCGGGGGGCCCCTGAATGAGCAGTTCTTC. Translated, it gives CGGRSGGPLNEQFF. V is TRBV20-1 and J is TRBJ2-1; 9 positions match TRBD2. The CDR3 covers 14 residues. The germline V gene encodes CDR1 DFQATT and CDR2 SNEGSKA (reference sequence).

This chain links TRBV2 with TRBJ2-2, with a weak D call TRBD2 (5 bases). Looked up from germline, CDR1 is SNHLY and CDR2 is FYNNEI. Trimming shortened V by 11 bases and J by 3 bases, and 10 bases separated the two germline ends. The CDR3 loop spans 12 amino acids. The CDR3, as DNA: TGTGCCGGTCGGACTGACACCGGGGAGCTGTTTTTT. The encoded protein is CAGRTDTGELFF.

J is TRBJ2-7 and V is TRBV5-1, with 12 bases identical to TRBD1. The CDR3 loop spans 16 amino acids. With V trimmed by 4 bases and J by 1 base, 6 bases remained unmatched. CDR1 is SGHRS, CDR2 YFSETQ, per germline. The DNA for the CDR3 is TGCGCCAGCAGCCCCGGGACAGGGGGCCGGTCCTACGAGCAGTACTTC. The encoded protein is CASSPGTGGRSYEQYF.

This clonotype was counted only a few times. The chain has TRBV6-2 or TRBV6-3 and TRBJ2-3; 9 bases agree with TRBD2. Germline lookup yields CDR1 MNHEY and CDR2 SVGEGT. This CDR3 has 16 residues. V trimming: 3 bases; J trimming: 2 bases; junction bases outside the gene matches: 6. The CDR3 sequence is CASSYRPSGNTDTQYF. The CDR3 bases are TGTGCCAGCAGTTATAGGCCTAGCGGGAACACAGATACGCAGTATTTT.

This clonotype was seen a few times. The chain is built from TRBV12-3 or TRBV12-4 and TRBJ2-7; 9 bases match TRBD2. V dropped 3 bases and J dropped 0; count of bases not matched to a gene: 3. The CDR3 sequence is 15 residues long. CDR3 sequence (DNA): TGTGCCAGCAGTTTCGGACTAGCGTACTCCTACGAGCAGTACTTC. As protein: CASSFGLAYSYEQYF.

The gene calls are TRBV24-1 and TRBJ2-1; 7 bases fit TRBD2. The V and J ends lost 4 bases and 2 bases, in that order; junction bases with no gene match: 4. Germline CDR1 and CDR2: KGHDR and SFDVKD. The length of the CDR3 is 15 residues. The CDR3, as DNA: TGTGCCACCAGTGAAGGCGGGAGAGCCTACAATGAGCAGTTCTTC. Translation gives CATSEGGRAYNEQFF.

This chain links TRBV11-1 with TRBJ2-4; D is possibly TRBD1 (6 bases). Germline CDR1 and CDR2: SGHAT and FQDESV (reference sequence). Trimming took off 2 bases at V and 1 base at J, with 18 bases between the two ends. The CDR3 is made up of 18 amino acids. The CDR3 DNA reads as TGTGCCAGCAGCTTACGTTCAGGGGATAGTTTGGCCAAAAACATTCAGTACTTC. It specifies CASSLRSGDSLAKNIQYF.

The chain combines TRBV12-3 or TRBV12-4 with TRBJ2-7; D is uncertain. Trimming removed 1 base from V and 0 bases from J, with 10 bases in between. This CDR3 has 15 amino acids. Here the CDR3 DNA reads TGTGCCAGCAGTTTAGGTTCTCAGAGCTCCTACGAGCAGTACTTC. Its protein is CASSLGSQSSYEQYF.

The chain employs TRBV18 and TRBJ2-7; D is uncertain. Germline CDR1 is KGHSH and CDR2 is LQKENI. The ends were cut back, 3 bases at V and 0 bases at J, with 6 bases in the middle. This CDR3 is built from 13 residues. The CDR3 reads CASSPDSSYEQYF. CDR3 nucleotide sequence: TGTGCCAGCTCACCTGACTCCTCCTACGAGCAGTACTTC.

The genes are TRBV12-3 or TRBV12-4 and TRBJ1-4, with D perhaps TRBD1 (6 bases). V was pared by 6 bases and J by 0 bases, with 14 bases between. This CDR3 contains 16 residues. In DNA, the CDR3 is TGTGCCAGCAGCCGAGACGGGACAACAACTAATGAAAAACTGTTTTTT. Residues: CASSRDGTTTNEKLFF.

This clonotype came up a few times. This rearrangement joins TRBV3-1 to TRBJ2-5, with D possibly being TRBD2 (5 bases). From germline, CDR1 is LGHDT and CDR2 YNNKEL (reference sequence). V dropped 1 base and J dropped 4 bases, with 10 bases sitting between them. The CDR3 runs to 14 residues. The CDR3 spells CASSQAGWGETQYF. The CDR3 DNA reads as TGTGCCAGCAGCCAAGCGGGGTGGGGAGAGACCCAGTACTTC.

This chain joins TRBV20-1 and TRBJ2-3, with 8 bases aligning to TRBD2. J was trimmed by 5 bases and V by 3 bases; bases with no gene match: 7. Per germline, CDR1 DFQATT and CDR2 SNEGSKA (reference sequence). The CDR3 has 14 amino acids. The CDR3 DNA sequence: TGCAGTGCTAGGGAAGCGGGAGACGTAGATACGCAGTATTTT. Amino acids: CSAREAGDVDTQYF.

This clonotype was observed once. The V call is TRBV20-1, the J call TRBJ2-3, with a tentative D call TRBD2 (6 bases). CDR1 is DFQATT, CDR2 SNEGSKA, per germline (reference sequence). The CDR3 is 13 residues long. Trimming took 6 bases from V and 2 from J, leaving 12 bases between them. The CDR3 loop is CSARPSATDTQYF. The CDR3 DNA reads TGCAGTGCCCGGCCTAGCGCCACAGATACGCAGTATTTT.

The chain uses TRBV12-3 or TRBV12-4 and TRBJ1-5; D is uncertain. Trimming cost V 3 bases and J 9 bases, with 12 bases left between them. This CDR3 has 13 residues. This CDR3 reads CASSFSALGPQHF. The CDR3, as DNA: TGTGCCAGCAGTTTTTCAGCCTTAGGGCCCCAGCATTTT.

This sequence joins TRBV5-1 and TRBJ1-2; 7 bases line up with TRBD1. CDR1 SGHRS and CDR2 YFSETQ come from the germline V gene. The J segment lost 6 bases and the V segment lost 5 bases, leaving 7 bases of the junction unmatched. This CDR3 comprises 13 residues. The DNA for the CDR3 is TGCGCCAGCAGTTCCGACAGGGAGGATGGCTACACCTTC. Encoded protein: CASSSDREDGYTF.

This sequence joins TRBV10-3 and TRBJ2-7; either TRBD1 or TRBD2 may fit D (5 bases each). This CDR3 is built from 13 residues. The V end was cut by 6 bases, the J end by 2 bases, with 11 bases between. In germline, CDR1 is ENHRY, CDR2 SYGVKD. CDR3 DNA: TGTGCCATCAGCCGGGACCCTGCCTACGAGCAGTACTTC. Translation gives CAISRDPAYEQYF.

V usage is TRBV12-3 or TRBV12-4 and J usage is TRBJ2-2; 7 bases match TRBD2. The length of the CDR3 is 16 residues. J lost 4 bases, V lost 0 bases, and 5 bases had no gene match. As DNA, the CDR3 is TGTGCCAGCAGTTTAGCTCGTGGGAGGGTCACCGGGGAGCTGTTTTTT. Encoded protein: CASSLARGRVTGELFF.

The rearrangement uses TRBV18 and TRBJ1-2; possible D gene TRBD1, 6 bases. The CDR3 has 13 amino acids. Deletions cut 3 bases from V and 6 bases from J, with 11 bases between. Germline V gene data show CDR1 as KGHSH and CDR2 as LQKENI. The CDR3 coding sequence is TGTGCCAGCTCACCTTTGACAGGAGATGGCTACACCTTC. Translation gives CASSPLTGDGYTF.

This clonotype has more than one count but fewer than ten. This rearrangement joins TRBV7-9 to TRBJ2-1, with D possibly matching TRBD1 (5 bases). V dropped 0 bases and J dropped 8 bases, with 14 bases sitting between them. Germline assignment: CDR1 SEHNR and CDR2 FQNEAQ (reference sequence). The CDR3 length is 15 residues. The CDR3 nucleotides are TGTGCCAGCAGCTTAGCTATGTCCAGGGCCCATGAGCAGTTCTTC. Translation: CASSLAMSRAHEQFF.

This clonotype was counted between two and nine times. This chain links TRBV21-1 with TRBJ2-7; no check of the table's D call, TRBD1, against the DNA was made. TRBV21-1 counts as a pseudogene. The CDR3 consists of 17 residues. DNA of the CDR3: TGTGCCAGCAGCAAAGAGGGGGTGGTAGCGACCTCCTACGAGCAGTACTTC. Amino acids: CASSKEGVVATSYEQYF.

The chain recombines TRBV3-1 with TRBJ2-5, with no clear D. The germline gives CDR1 LGHDT, CDR2 YNNKEL (reference sequence). The CDR3 contains 15 residues. V lost 3 bases and J 1 base, leaving 12 bases between the germline ends. CDR3 region: CASSHFRGPQETQYF. The DNA for the CDR3 is TGTGCCAGCAGCCATTTTCGTGGTCCCCAAGAGACCCAGTACTTC.

In this sample, this clonotype turned up a few times. The chain links TRBV28 to TRBJ2-3; TRBD1 agrees at 12 bases. The CDR3 has 15 amino acids. Trimming took 5 bases from V and 6 from J; bases not matched to a gene: 6. Germline CDR1 is MDHEN and CDR2 is SYDVKM. DNA for the CDR3: TGTGCCAGCAGTACCGGGACAGGGGGCGTGGATACGCAGTATTTT. Translating gives CASSTGTGGVDTQYF.

This clonotype was picked up one time. This rearrangement joins TRBV20-1 to TRBJ2-1, with TRBD2 as a possible D gene (6 bases). This CDR3 has 15 amino acids. Germline V gives CDR1 DFQATT, CDR2 SNEGSKA (reference sequence). Trimming left V 6 bases short and J 4 bases short, with 19 bases between. In DNA, the CDR3 is TGCAGTGCGCTTATGGCGTGGCGGGGTTACAATGAGCAGTTCTTC. This gives the protein CSALMAWRGYNEQFF.